What follows describes a single T cell receptor (beta chain). Other DNA sequences from this sample encode an identical CDR3 as well. This CDR3 is 14 amino acids long. Germline loops: CDR1 LGHNA, CDR2 YNFKEQ. V lost 0 bases and J 5 bases, leaving 7 bases between the germline ends. This table comes from immunoSEQ multiplex PCR, and its TCRdb copy is limited to in-frame clones, with some not included. The sample carries about 1.1 million clones, approximately 80% recorded once. This entry comes from a study of shared clonotypes between healthy human individuals. Overall study context: Each donor had three CD4 naive, three CD4 memory, two CD8 naive and one CD8 memory plate.

This receptor was taken from a man aged 18 to 29 in good health. Some clones in this sample may be carry-over from other donors' samples. This rearrangement joins TRBV4-2 to TRBJ2-2; D gene uncertain. The material sequenced was memory CD4+ T cells from PBMCs. As to subset: CD45RA-negative fraction. The CDR3 loop is CASSQDGGTGELFF. The CDR3 DNA sequence: TGTGCCAGCAGCCAAGATGGTGGGACCGGGGAGCTGTTTTTT.